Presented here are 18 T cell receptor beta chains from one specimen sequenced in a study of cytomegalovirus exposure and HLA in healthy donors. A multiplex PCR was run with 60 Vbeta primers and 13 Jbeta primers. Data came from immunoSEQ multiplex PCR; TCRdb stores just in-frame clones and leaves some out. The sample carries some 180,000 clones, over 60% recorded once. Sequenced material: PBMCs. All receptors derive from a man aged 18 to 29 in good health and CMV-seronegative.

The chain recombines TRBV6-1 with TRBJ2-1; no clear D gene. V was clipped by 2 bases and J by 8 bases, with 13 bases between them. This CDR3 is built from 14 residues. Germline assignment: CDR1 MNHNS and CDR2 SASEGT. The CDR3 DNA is TGTGCCAGCAGTGAAACGTACGCGTTGGATGAGCAGTTCTTC. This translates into CASSETYALDEQFF.

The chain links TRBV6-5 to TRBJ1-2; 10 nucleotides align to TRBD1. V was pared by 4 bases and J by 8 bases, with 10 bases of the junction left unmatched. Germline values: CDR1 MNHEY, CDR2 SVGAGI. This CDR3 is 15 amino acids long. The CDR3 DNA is TGTGCCAGCAGTTTGCAAGGGGGGACAGGGGCCGGCTACACCTTC. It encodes CASSLQGGTGAGYTF.

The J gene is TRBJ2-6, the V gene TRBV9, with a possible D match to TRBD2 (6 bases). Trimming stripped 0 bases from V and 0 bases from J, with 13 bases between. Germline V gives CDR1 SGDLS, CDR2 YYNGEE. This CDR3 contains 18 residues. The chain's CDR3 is CASSVDPGDFSGANVLTF. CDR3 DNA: TGTGCCAGCAGCGTAGACCCGGGGGACTTCTCTGGGGCCAACGTCCTGACTTTC. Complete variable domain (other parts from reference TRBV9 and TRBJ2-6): DSGVTQTPKHLITATGQRVTLRCSPRSGDLSVYWYQQSLDQGLQFLIQYYNGEERAKGNILERFSAQQFPDLHSELNLSSLELGDSALYFCASSVDPGDFSGANVLTFGAGSRLTVL.

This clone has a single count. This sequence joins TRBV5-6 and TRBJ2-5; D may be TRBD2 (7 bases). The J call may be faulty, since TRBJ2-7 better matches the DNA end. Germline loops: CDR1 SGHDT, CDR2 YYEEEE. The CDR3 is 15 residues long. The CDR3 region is CASSLGGGPPYEQYF. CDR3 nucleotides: TGTGCCAGCAGCTTGGGCGGGGGCCCCCCCTACGAGCAGTACTTC.

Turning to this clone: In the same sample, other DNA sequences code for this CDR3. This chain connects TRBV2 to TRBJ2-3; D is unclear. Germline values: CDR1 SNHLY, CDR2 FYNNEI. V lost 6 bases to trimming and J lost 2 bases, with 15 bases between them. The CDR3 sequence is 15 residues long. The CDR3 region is CASSPPGLSTDTQYF. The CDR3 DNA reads TGTGCCAGCAGCCCCCCGGGTTTGTCCACAGATACGCAGTATTTT.

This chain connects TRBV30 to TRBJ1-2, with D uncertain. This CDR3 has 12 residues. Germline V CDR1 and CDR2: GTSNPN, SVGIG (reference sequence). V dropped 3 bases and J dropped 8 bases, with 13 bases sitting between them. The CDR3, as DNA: TGTGCCTGGAGCCCTATGGGTAGCGGCTACACCTTC. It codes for CAWSPMGSGYTF.

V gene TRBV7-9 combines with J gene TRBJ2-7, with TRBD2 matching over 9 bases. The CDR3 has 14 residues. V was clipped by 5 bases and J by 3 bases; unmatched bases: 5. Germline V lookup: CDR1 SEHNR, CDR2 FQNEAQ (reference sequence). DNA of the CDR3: TGTGCCAGCAGCCCGGGACTAGCTGGCTACGAGCAGTACTTC. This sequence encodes CASSPGLAGYEQYF. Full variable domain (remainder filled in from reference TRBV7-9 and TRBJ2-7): DTGVSQNPRHKITKRGQNVTFRCDPISEHNRLYWYRQTLGQGPEFLTYFQNEAQLEKSRLLSDRFSAERPKGSFSTLEIQRTEQGDSAMYLCASSPGLAGYEQYFGPGTRLTVT.

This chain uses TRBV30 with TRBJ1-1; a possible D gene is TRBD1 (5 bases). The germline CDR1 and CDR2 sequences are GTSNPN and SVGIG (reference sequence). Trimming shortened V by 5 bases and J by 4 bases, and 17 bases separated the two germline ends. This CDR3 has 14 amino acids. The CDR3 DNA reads TGTGCCTGGGACACCACAGGTCAGGGCACTGAAGCTTTCTTT. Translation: CAWDTTGQGTEAFF.

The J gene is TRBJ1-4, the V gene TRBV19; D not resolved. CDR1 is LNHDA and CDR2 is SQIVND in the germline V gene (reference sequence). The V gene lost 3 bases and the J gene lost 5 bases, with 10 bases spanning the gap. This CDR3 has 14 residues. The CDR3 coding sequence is TGTGCCAGTAGTATTGGTGGAGCAAATGAAAAACTGTTTTTT. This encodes CASSIGGANEKLFF.

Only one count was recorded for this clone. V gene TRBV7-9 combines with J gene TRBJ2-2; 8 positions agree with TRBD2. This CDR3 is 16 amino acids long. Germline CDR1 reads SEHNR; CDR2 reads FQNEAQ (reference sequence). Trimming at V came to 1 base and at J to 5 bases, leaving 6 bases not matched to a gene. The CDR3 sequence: CASSLVGSGATGELFF. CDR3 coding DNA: TGTGCCAGCAGCTTAGTCGGTAGCGGGGCTACCGGGGAGCTGTTTTTT.

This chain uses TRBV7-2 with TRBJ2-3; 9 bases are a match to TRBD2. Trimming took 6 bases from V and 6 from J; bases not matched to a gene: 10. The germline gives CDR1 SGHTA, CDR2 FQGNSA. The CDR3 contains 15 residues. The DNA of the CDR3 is TGTGCCAGCAGTAAGGGCGGGAGGGAGTCCGATACGCAGTATTTT. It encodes CASSKGGRESDTQYF.

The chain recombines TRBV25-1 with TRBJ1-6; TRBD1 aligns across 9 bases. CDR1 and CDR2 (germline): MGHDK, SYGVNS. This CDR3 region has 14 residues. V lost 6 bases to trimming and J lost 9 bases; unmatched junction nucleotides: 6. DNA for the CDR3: TGTGCCAGCAGCACAGGGGGCGCGGGTTCACCCCTCCACTTT. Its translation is CASSTGGAGSPLHF.

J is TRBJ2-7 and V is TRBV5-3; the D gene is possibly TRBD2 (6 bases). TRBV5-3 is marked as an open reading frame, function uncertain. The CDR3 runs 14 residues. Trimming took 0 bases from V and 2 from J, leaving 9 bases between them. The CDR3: CARSLARETYEQYF. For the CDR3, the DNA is TGTGCCAGAAGCTTGGCCCGGGAGACCTACGAGCAGTACTTC.

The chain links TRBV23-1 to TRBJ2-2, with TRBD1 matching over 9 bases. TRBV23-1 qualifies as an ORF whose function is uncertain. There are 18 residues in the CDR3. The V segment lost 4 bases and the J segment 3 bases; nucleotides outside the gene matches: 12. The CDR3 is CASSPNVPGTGYTGELFF. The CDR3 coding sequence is TGCGCCAGCAGTCCCAATGTCCCTGGGACAGGGTACACCGGGGAGCTGTTTTTT.

CDR3 in amino acids: CASSKTGTGADNEQFF. For the CDR3, the DNA is TGTGCCAGCAGCAAGACCGGGACAGGGGCCGACAATGAGCAGTTCTTC. The gene calls are TRBV11-3 and TRBJ2-1, with 10 nucleotides matching TRBD1. The V and J ends lost 5 bases and 5 bases, in that order; junction bases with no gene match: 9. The CDR3 has 16 residues. Germline V gene lookup returns CDR1 SGHNT and CDR2 YENEEA.

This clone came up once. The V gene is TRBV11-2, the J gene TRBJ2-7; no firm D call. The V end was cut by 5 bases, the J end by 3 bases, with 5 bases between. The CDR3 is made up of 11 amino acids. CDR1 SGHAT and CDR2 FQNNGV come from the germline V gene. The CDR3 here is CASSPLYEQYF. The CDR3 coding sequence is TGTGCCAGCAGCCCTCTCTACGAGCAGTACTTC.

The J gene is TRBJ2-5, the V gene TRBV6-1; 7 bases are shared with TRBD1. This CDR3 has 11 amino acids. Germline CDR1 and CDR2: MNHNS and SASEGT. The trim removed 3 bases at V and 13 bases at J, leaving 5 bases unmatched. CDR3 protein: CASSDYNRGYF. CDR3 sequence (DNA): TGTGCCAGCAGTGATTACAACAGGGGGTACTTC.

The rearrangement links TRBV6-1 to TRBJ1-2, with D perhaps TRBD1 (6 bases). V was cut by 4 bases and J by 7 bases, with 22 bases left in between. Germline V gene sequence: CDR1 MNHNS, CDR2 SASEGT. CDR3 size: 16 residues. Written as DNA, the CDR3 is TGTGCCAGCAGTGCTCAGGGGCCAACTCGAGGGGTTGGCTACACCTTC. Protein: CASSAQGPTRGVGYTF.